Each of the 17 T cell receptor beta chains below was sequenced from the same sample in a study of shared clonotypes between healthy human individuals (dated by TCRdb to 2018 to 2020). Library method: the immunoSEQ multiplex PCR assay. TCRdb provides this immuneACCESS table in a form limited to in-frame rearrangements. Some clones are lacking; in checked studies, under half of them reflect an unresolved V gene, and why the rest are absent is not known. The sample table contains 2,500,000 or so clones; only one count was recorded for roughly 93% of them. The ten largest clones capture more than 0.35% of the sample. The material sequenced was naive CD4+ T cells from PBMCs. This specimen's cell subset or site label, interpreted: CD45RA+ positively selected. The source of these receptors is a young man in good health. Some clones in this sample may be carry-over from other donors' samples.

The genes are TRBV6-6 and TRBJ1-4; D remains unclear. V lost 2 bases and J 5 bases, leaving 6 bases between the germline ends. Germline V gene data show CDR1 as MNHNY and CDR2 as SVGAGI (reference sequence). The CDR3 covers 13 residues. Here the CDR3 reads CASSYLENEKLFF. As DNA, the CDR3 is TGTGCCAGCAGTTACCTTGAGAATGAAAAACTGTTTTTT.

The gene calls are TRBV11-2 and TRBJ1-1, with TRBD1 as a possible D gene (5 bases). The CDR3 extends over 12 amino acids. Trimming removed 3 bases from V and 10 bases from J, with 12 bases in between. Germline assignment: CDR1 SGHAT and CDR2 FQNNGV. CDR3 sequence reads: CASSFETGGAFF. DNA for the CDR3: TGTGCCAGCAGCTTTGAGACCGGGGGAGCTTTCTTT.

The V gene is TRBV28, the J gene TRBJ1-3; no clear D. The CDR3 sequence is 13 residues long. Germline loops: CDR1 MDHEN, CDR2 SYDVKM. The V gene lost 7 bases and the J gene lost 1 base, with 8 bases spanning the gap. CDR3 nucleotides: TGTGCCAGCATTCAGGAATCTGGAAACACCATATATTTT. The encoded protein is CASIQESGNTIYF. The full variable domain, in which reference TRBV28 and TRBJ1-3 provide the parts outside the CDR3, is DVKVTQSSRYLVKRTGEKVFLECVQDMDHENMFWYRQDPGLGLRLIYFSYDVKMKEKGDIPEGYSVSREKKERFSLILESASTNQTSMYLCASIQESGNTIYFGEGSWLTVV.

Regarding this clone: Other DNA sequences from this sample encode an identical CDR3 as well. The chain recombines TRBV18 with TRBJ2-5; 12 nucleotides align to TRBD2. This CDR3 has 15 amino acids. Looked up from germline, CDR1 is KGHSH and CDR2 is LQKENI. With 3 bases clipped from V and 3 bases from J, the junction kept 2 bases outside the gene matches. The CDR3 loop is CASSPRLAGEETQYF. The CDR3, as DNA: TGTGCCAGCTCACCGAGACTAGCGGGAGAAGAGACCCAGTACTTC.

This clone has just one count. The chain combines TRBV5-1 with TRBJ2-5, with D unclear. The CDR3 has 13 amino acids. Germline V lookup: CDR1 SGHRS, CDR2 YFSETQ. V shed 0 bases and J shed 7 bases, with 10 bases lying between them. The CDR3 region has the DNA TGCGCCAGCAGCTTGGGAACCGATGGGACCCAGTACTTC. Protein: CASSLGTDGTQYF. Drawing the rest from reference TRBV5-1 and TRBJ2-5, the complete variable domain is KAGVTQTPRYLIKTRGQQVTLSCSPISGHRSVSWYQQTPGQGLQFLFEYFSETQRNKGNFPGRFSGRQFSNSRSEMNVSTLELGDSALYLCASSLGTDGTQYFGPGTRLLVL.

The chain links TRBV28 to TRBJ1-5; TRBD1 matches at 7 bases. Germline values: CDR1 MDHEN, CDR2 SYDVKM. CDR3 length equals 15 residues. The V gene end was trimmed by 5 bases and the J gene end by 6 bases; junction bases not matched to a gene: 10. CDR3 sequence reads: CASSPQKGTAQPQHF. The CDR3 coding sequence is TGTGCCAGCAGTCCCCAAAAAGGGACAGCTCAGCCCCAGCATTTT.

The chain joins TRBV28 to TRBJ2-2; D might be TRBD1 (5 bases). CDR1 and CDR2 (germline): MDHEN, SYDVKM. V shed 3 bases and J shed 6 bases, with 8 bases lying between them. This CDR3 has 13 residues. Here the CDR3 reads CASSLGRSGELFF. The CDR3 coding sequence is TGTGCCAGCAGTTTGGGGCGATCCGGGGAGCTGTTTTTT.

The CDR3 sequence: CASSNRNGYTF. The DNA of the CDR3 is TGTGCCAGTAGTAATCGGAATGGCTACACCTTC. The J gene is TRBJ1-2, the V gene TRBV19; D not certain. Trimming stripped 4 bases from V and 6 bases from J, with 6 bases between. Looked up from germline, CDR1 is LNHDA and CDR2 is SQIVND (reference sequence). CDR3 length equals 11 residues.

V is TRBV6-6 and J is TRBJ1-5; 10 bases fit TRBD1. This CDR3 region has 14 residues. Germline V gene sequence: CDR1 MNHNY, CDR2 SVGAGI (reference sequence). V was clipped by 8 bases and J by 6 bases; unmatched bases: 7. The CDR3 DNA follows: TGTGCCAGCGAGGGGACAGGGGCAGGTCAGCCCCAGCATTTT. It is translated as CASEGTGAGQPQHF.

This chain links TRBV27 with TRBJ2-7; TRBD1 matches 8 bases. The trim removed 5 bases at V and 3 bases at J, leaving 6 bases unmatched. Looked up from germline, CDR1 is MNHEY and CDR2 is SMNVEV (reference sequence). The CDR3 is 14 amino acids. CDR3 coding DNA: TGTGCCAGCAGTCGCGGCGGACAGGGCTACGAGCAGTACTTC. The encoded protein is CASSRGGQGYEQYF.

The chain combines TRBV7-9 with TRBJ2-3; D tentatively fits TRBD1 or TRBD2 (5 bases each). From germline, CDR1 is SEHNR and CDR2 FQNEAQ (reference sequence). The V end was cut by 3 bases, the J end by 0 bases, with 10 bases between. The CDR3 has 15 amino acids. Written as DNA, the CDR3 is TGTGCCAGCAGCTTTCGGGGCCCTAGCACAGATACGCAGTATTTT. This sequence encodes CASSFRGPSTDTQYF. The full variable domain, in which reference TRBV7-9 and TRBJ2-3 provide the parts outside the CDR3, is DTGVSQNPRHKITKRGQNVTFRCDPISEHNRLYWYRQTLGQGPEFLTYFQNEAQLEKSRLLSDRFSAERPKGSFSTLEIQRTEQGDSAMYLCASSFRGPSTDTQYFGPGTRLTVL.

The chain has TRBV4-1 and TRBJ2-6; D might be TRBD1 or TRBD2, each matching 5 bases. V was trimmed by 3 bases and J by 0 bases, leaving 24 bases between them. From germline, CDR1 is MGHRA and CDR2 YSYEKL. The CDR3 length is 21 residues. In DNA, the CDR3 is TGCGCCAGCAGCCAGGGGACGGGTGGCGGAACCACCTACTCTGGGGCCAACGTCCTGACTTTC. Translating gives CASSQGTGGGTTYSGANVLTF.

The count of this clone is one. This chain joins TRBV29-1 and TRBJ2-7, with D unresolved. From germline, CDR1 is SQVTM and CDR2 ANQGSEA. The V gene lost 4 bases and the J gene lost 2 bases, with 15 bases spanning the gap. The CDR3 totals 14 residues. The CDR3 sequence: CSVGPRIGPYEQYF. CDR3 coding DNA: TGCAGCGTTGGACCCCGGATCGGACCCTACGAGCAGTACTTC.

Here the CDR3 DNA reads TGTGCCAGCAGCTCACAGGGGGCTGGCACTGAAGCTTTCTTT. It yields the protein CASSSQGAGTEAFF. The rearrangement joins TRBV7-8 to TRBJ1-1; 9 bases are shared with TRBD1. After removal of 4 bases from V and 4 bases from J, the junction contained 4 bases not matched to a gene. CDR1 is SGHVS, CDR2 FQNEAQ, per germline. This CDR3 has 14 residues.

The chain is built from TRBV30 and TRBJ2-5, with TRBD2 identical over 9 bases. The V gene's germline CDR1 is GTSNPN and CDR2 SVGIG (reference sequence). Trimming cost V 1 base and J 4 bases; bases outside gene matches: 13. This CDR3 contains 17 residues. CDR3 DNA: TGTGCCTGGAGTGCTTTCGGGACTAGCCAACCACCAGAGACCCAGTACTTC. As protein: CAWSAFGTSQPPETQYF. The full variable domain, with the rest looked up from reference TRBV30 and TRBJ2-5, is SQTIHQWPATLVQPVGSPLSLECTVEGTSNPNLYWYRQAAGRGLQLLFYSVGIGQISSEVPQNLSASRPQDRQFILSSKKLLLSDSGFYLCAWSAFGTSQPPETQYFGPGTRLLVL.

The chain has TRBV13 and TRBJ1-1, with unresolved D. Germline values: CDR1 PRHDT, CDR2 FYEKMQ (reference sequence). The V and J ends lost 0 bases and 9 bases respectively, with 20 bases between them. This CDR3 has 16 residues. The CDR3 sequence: CASSLGTDRRRGKAFF. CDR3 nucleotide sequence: TGTGCCAGCAGCTTAGGGACGGACCGGAGAAGAGGGAAAGCTTTCTTT.

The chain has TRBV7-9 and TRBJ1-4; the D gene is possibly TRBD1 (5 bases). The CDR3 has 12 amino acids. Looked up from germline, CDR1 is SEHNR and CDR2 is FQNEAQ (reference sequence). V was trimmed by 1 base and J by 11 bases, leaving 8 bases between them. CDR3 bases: TGTGCCAGCAGCTTAGATGAGGGGAAACTGTTTTTT. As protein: CASSLDEGKLFF. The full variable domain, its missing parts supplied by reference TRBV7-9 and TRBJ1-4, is DTGVSQNPRHKITKRGQNVTFRCDPISEHNRLYWYRQTLGQGPEFLTYFQNEAQLEKSRLLSDRFSAERPKGSFSTLEIQRTEQGDSAMYLCASSLDEGKLFFGSGTQLSVL.